The present TCR beta chain was sequenced within a study of Tregs in tolerant kidney transplant recipients (dated by TCRdb to between 2018 and 2021). The study in broad terms: The transplants used related donors along with nonmyeloablative bone marrow transplantation, and in the human trials mixed chimerism was transient. The study used TCRbeta sequencing to identify donor-specific regulatory T cells before combined kidney and bone marrow transplantation, then tracked those cells after transplant. Beyond this particular receptor, the publication reports: Expanding Tregs with activated donor B cells appeared to identify the most biologically relevant and donor-specific TCRbeta repertoire. In tolerant patients, donor-specific Tregs expanded more than Tregs overall, which suggests antigen-driven rather than nonspecific expansion. Biological reproducibility was not examined directly, but technical replication error appeared to be minimal. The study was constrained by small patient numbers, and validation of the findings is required in larger populations and under other immunosuppression protocols. For some patients, the PCR primers changed as time went on, which meant samples from those patients could not be compared with one another at the nucleotide level.

Comments on this clone: There is no known antigen for this receptor. Per-base quality was not reported, and no clone a single base away is much larger than it. Different DNA sequences within this sample yield the same CDR3.

The CDR1 and CDR2 encoded by the germline V gene are SGHRS and YFSETQ. The CDR3 runs 13 amino acids, cysteine and phenylalanine included. Only CDR3 DNA remains: 39 bases, in frame from the first base. V ends up 0 bases short and J 7 bases short, with an unmatched junction base count of 1. For TCRbeta CDR3 sequencing, genomic DNA was extracted from sorted cells using the QIAGEN DNeasy Blood and Tissue Kit. High-throughput TCRbeta CDR3 sequencing, which included PCR amplification with bias correction and internal controls, was done commercially through immunoSEQ. Turning to the authors' computational methods: Unique productive TCRbeta sequences were defined by CDR3 nucleotide sequence where primers matched, otherwise by CDR3 amino acid sequence with Vbeta and Jbeta genes. Sorting error was corrected by removing sequences shared between sorted populations at a frequency ratio of 2:1 or less, and the remaining shared sequences were assigned to the higher population. Sequences were defined as donor-reactive when expanded at least 5-fold in CFSE-low cells versus unstimulated cells and present at a frequency of at least 0.01% in CFSE-low cells. Repertoire divergence was quantified by Jensen-Shannon divergence calculated from the top 100 TCRbeta sequences ranked by frequency. When a sample had multiple sequencing runs, each run was corrected for sorting error separately and the runs were then pooled. Sourced from immuneACCESS, this table was stored by TCRdb with only in-frame sequences that have V and J called. A share of the clones is absent; for the studies checked, an unresolved V gene accounts for under half, and the remainder has no known explanation. V and J calls and clone size are as listed in that table; D and trimming were resolved from the DNA. Recorded for this sample are some 70,000 clones; around 90% of them occurred a single time. About 0.37% of the sample goes to the ten largest clones.

The time point label, as the study defines it: blood sample drawn before combined kidney and bone marrow transplant. Unstimulated Tregs (CD4+CD25+CD127-), CD4+ non-Tregs (CD4+CD25-), CD4 and CD8 cells were FACS-sorted from thawed PBMCs. The patients were several recipients of combined kidney and bone marrow transplants from the ITN036ST trial, and samples were available only from these trial subjects. Healthy control blood was processed by Ficoll density gradient to PBMCs and cryopreserved; patient PBMCs were collected before and after transplant. Sequenced material: CD4+ T cells from blood, taken before the transplant. The TCR originated in a human donor who received a combined kidney and bone marrow transplant. This chain joins TRBV5-1 to TRBJ2-1; TRBD1 fits 7 bases in the junction. The CDR3 amino acid sequence is: CASSLGQGNEQFF. Here is the DNA: TGCGCCAGCAGCTTGGGACAGGGAAATGAGCAGTTCTTC.